This T cell receptor beta chain appears in the sequencing data of a study of response to subunit inactivated influenza vaccine. TCRdb reprocessed the RT-PCR reads via MiXCR and lists one record per CDR3 protein. The sample contains more than 550,000 distinct CDR3 sequences, about 10% of which appear only once. This clonotype appeared a few times. The germline V gene has CDR1 ENHRY and CDR2 SYGVKD. This CDR3 has 16 residues. Trimming left V 0 bases short and J 1 base short, with 12 bases between. These same records also appear under a second study, on T cells expressing NK-cell markers. That paper notes: Production of TCR beta cDNA relied on 5'RACE template switching with UMIs.

The sample in question was PBMCs from blood, obtained on the day of vaccination. The sequence came from a man between 50 and 59 years old who received an inactivated influenza vaccine. This chain joins TRBV10-3 and TRBJ1-1, with D tentatively TRBD1 (5 bases). In nucleotides, the CDR3 is TGTGCCATCAGTGAGTCGTGGGGGGGACCGAACACTGAAGCTTTCTTT. It translates to CAISESWGGPNTEAFF.